This T cell receptor beta chain was found in a study of neoadjuvant anti-PD-1 for oral cavity cancer. The wider study: Most patients had three to four biweekly doses of 3 mg/kg nivolumab before resection.

Generated by immunoSEQ multiplex PCR, the TCRdb table keeps only in-frame clones and is missing some. The table includes approximately 67,000 clones, more than 70% detected once. V was pared by 10 bases and J by 4 bases, with 6 bases of the junction left unmatched. CDR1 and CDR2 (germline): SGDLS, YYNGEE. The CDR3 consists of 13 residues. Blood cells were analyzed directly, without culture or expansion. This sequence joins TRBV9 and TRBJ2-3, with TRBD2 matching over 10 bases. This specimen was PBMCs, taken before nivolumab (anti-PD-1) treatment. This TCR was recovered from a person between 40 and 85 years old with oral cavity squamous cell carcinoma. For the CDR3, the DNA is TGTGCCGGAGCGGGGGGGCCCGCAGATACGCAGTATTTT. Translating it yields CAGAGGPADTQYF.